These 20 T cell receptor beta chains originate from one sample sequenced in a study of graft-versus-host responses after intestinal transplantation. No antigen is known for these receptors. Assay: immunoSEQ multiplex PCR; the TCRdb copy retains only in-frame clones and omits some. The sample records about 89,000 clones, 90% to 95% being singletons. Sequencing used unstimulated CD4+ T cells sorted from spleen or lymph node cells, obtained before intestinal transplant. These receptors were taken from a human donor who received an intestinal transplant.

The genes are TRBV10-2 and TRBJ2-3; the match to TRBD2 covers 10 bases. CDR1 and CDR2 (germline): WSHSY, SAAADI. The V and J ends lost 0 bases and 2 bases, in that order; junction bases with no gene match: 8. The CDR3 is 18 residues long. The CDR3 region is CASSESTSSGGFTDTQYF. CDR3 coding DNA: TGCGCCAGCAGTGAGTCAACCTCTAGCGGGGGATTCACAGATACGCAGTATTTT.

CDR3 sequence (DNA): TGTGCCAGCCGGCGTGGGACAGGGGCAGAGACCCAGTACTTC. It translates to CASRRGTGAETQYF. The genes are TRBV6-5 and TRBJ2-5, with 10 bases fitting TRBD1. Germline CDR1 is MNHEY and CDR2 is SVGAGI. V dropped 8 bases and J dropped 4; count of bases not matched to a gene: 7. There are 14 residues in the CDR3.

CDR3 protein: CASSLGAGGSYEQYF. CDR3 sequence (DNA): TGTGCCAGCAGCTTGGGAGCGGGGGGATCCTACGAGCAGTACTTC. The chain couples TRBV5-6 to TRBJ2-7; 9 bases are a match to TRBD2. Germline V gives CDR1 SGHDT, CDR2 YYEEEE. V shed 0 bases and J 1 base; nucleotides not matched to a gene: 2. The CDR3 length is 15 residues.

The rearrangement joins TRBV19 to TRBJ2-3, with a tentative D call TRBD1 (6 bases). The length of the CDR3 is 16 residues. Per germline, CDR1 LNHDA and CDR2 SQIVND (reference sequence). The V gene lost 4 bases and the J gene lost 0 bases, with 14 bases spanning the gap. This CDR3 is CASSTSVGASTDTQYF. In DNA form, the CDR3 reads TGTGCCAGTAGTACGTCCGTGGGGGCTAGCACAGATACGCAGTATTTT.

The rearrangement links TRBV5-4 to TRBJ1-2; 10 positions match TRBD1. The CDR3 has 16 amino acids. With V trimmed by 6 bases and J by 4 bases, 12 bases remained unmatched. Germline CDR1 is SGHNT and CDR2 is YYREEE (reference sequence). DNA for the CDR3: TGTGCCAGCACCTATGGGGACAGGGGACTTCCCTATGGCTACACCTTC. This codes for CASTYGDRGLPYGYTF.

This sequence joins TRBV9 and TRBJ2-1, with 8 bases matching TRBD2. The CDR3 runs 14 residues. Germline V gene data show CDR1 as SGDLS and CDR2 as YYNGEE. V shed 4 bases, J shed 0 bases, and the junction held 0 bases outside the gene matches. Here the CDR3 DNA reads TGTGCCAGCAGCAGCGGGAGCTCCTACAATGAGCAGTTCTTC. As protein: CASSSGSSYNEQFF.

This rearrangement joins TRBV25-1 to TRBJ1-5, with unresolved D. Deletions cut 6 bases from V and 4 bases from J, with 4 bases between. The CDR3 runs to 11 residues. Germline V gene lookup returns CDR1 MGHDK and CDR2 SYGVNS. The CDR3 nucleotides are TGTGCCAGCAGCAGGAATCAGCCCCAGCATTTT. Its translation is CASSRNQPQHF. Full variable domain (missing parts from reference TRBV25-1 and TRBJ1-5): EADIYQTPRYLVIGTGKKITLECSQTMGHDKMYWYQQDPGMELHLIHYSYGVNSTEKGDLSSESTVSRIRTEHFPLTLESARPSHTSQYLCASSRNQPQHFGDGTRLSIL.

The V gene is TRBV30, the J gene TRBJ2-3, with TRBD1 identical over 7 bases. V shed 5 bases, J shed 2 bases, and the junction held 7 bases outside the gene matches. Germline CDR1 GTSNPN, CDR2 SVGIG (reference sequence). The CDR3 has 14 amino acids. CDR3 protein: CAWAVGTVTDTQYF. The CDR3 coding sequence is TGTGCCTGGGCCGTCGGGACAGTCACAGATACGCAGTATTTT. The complete variable domain, with remaining parts taken from reference TRBV30 and TRBJ2-3, reads SQTIHQWPATLVQPVGSPLSLECTVEGTSNPNLYWYRQAAGRGLQLLFYSVGIGQISSEVPQNLSASRPQDRQFILSSKKLLLSDSGFYLCAWAVGTVTDTQYFGPGTRLTVL.

This chain links TRBV6-6 with TRBJ2-7; D may be TRBD1 (5 bases). This CDR3 contains 12 residues. Deletions cut 6 bases from V and 5 bases from J, with 11 bases between. Per germline, CDR1 MNHNY and CDR2 SVGAGI (reference sequence). CDR3 sequence (DNA): TGTGCCAGCAGGAAAGAACAGGACGAGCAGTACTTC. Its protein is CASRKEQDEQYF.

This clone turned up a few times. The V and J genes are TRBV27 and TRBJ1-6; 8 positions match TRBD1. Germline CDR1 and CDR2: MNHEY and SMNVEV (reference sequence). J was trimmed by 10 bases and V by 3 bases; bases with no gene match: 8. This CDR3 comprises 15 residues. The CDR3: CASSFQGQVYSPLHF. As DNA, the CDR3 is TGTGCCAGCAGTTTCCAGGGACAGGTATACTCACCCCTCCACTTT.

This clone was observed a handful of times. V usage is TRBV4-3 and J usage is TRBJ1-5; no reliable D call. The V end was cut by 4 bases, the J end by 4 bases, with 17 bases between. From germline, CDR1 is LGHNA and CDR2 YSLEER. This CDR3 is 16 amino acids long. The CDR3 bases are TGCGCCAGCAGCCCTGTCAGACAACCCTGGAATCAGCCCCAGCATTTT. It yields the protein CASSPVRQPWNQPQHF.

The rearrangement links TRBV19 to TRBJ2-7; 11 bases are shared with TRBD1. This CDR3 has 20 amino acids. Trimming removed 3 bases from V and 2 bases from J; junction bases left unmatched: 18. Germline loops: CDR1 LNHDA, CDR2 SQIVND (reference sequence). CDR3 amino acids: CASSIYLRDRGLKGPYEQYF. The DNA of the CDR3 is TGTGCCAGTAGTATCTATCTCCGGGACAGGGGGTTGAAGGGCCCCTACGAGCAGTACTTC. Together with reference TRBV19 and TRBJ2-7, the CDR3 gives the full variable domain: DGGITQSPKYLFRKEGQNVTLSCEQNLNHDAMYWYRQDPGQGLRLIYYSQIVNDFQKGDIAEGYSVSREKKESFPLTVTSAQKNPTAFYLCASSIYLRDRGLKGPYEQYFGPGTRLTVT.

This sequence joins TRBV19 and TRBJ1-5, with D tentatively TRBD1 (5 bases). V lost 7 bases and J lost 5, with 15 bases in between. The CDR3 spans 14 residues. Germline V gene sequence: CDR1 LNHDA, CDR2 SQIVND (reference sequence). The CDR3 loop reads CASKAGWDYQPQHF. CDR3 bases: TGTGCCAGTAAAGCAGGGTGGGACTATCAGCCCCAGCATTTT.

This rearrangement joins TRBV7-9 to TRBJ2-1; TRBD2 might be the D (6 bases). The V gene's germline CDR1 is SEHNR and CDR2 FQNEAQ (reference sequence). Between the trimmed V and J ends, which lost 6 bases and 2 bases, there was a span of 14 bases. This CDR3 spans 15 amino acids. DNA of the CDR3: TGTGCCAGCAGTGAGGATGGGGGGACCTACAATGAGCAGTTCTTC. Its protein product is CASSEDGGTYNEQFF.

The chain combines TRBV30 with TRBJ2-2, with 11 bases fitting TRBD1. Germline CDR1 reads GTSNPN; CDR2 reads SVGIG (reference sequence). V shed 5 bases, J shed 5 bases, and the junction held 7 bases outside the gene matches. CDR3 length: 15 residues. CDR3 sequence (DNA): TGTGCCTGGGCGGGACAGGGGGTTCGAACCGGGGAGCTGTTTTTT. Amino acids: CAWAGQGVRTGELFF. The entire variable domain, with the rest obtained from reference TRBV30 and TRBJ2-2, is as follows: SQTIHQWPATLVQPVGSPLSLECTVEGTSNPNLYWYRQAAGRGLQLLFYSVGIGQISSEVPQNLSASRPQDRQFILSSKKLLLSDSGFYLCAWAGQGVRTGELFFGEGSRLTVL.

This chain links TRBV7-9 with TRBJ1-5; a possible D gene is TRBD1 (5 bases). This CDR3 contains 14 residues. Germline CDR1 is SEHNR and CDR2 is FQNEAQ (reference sequence). V gave up 5 bases and J gave up 5 bases, with 13 bases separating them. In DNA form, the CDR3 reads TGTGCCAGCAGCCGCGCGGGGGAGGATCAGCCCCAGCATTTT. Protein product: CASSRAGEDQPQHF. Using reference TRBV7-9 and TRBJ1-5 for the parts outside the CDR3, the full variable domain is DTGVSQNPRHKITKRGQNVTFRCDPISEHNRLYWYRQTLGQGPEFLTYFQNEAQLEKSRLLSDRFSAERPKGSFSTLEIQRTEQGDSAMYLCASSRAGEDQPQHFGDGTRLSIL.

The chain joins TRBV6-5 to TRBJ1-2; D might be TRBD1 (6 bases). V lost 5 bases to trimming and J lost 2 bases, with 12 bases between them. The germline V gene has CDR1 MNHEY and CDR2 SVGAGI. CDR3 length: 14 amino acids. This CDR3 is CASSRTDSNYGYTF. As DNA, the CDR3 is TGTGCCAGCAGTCGGACAGATTCAAACTATGGCTACACCTTC.

V usage is TRBV7-2 and J usage is TRBJ2-1; 12 nucleotides align to TRBD2. Unmatched junction bases numbered 13, after V lost 4 bases and J lost 6 bases. The CDR3 consists of 18 residues. Germline CDR1 is SGHTA and CDR2 is FQGNSA. In DNA, the CDR3 is TGTGCCAGCAGCTCCTCACTAGCGGGGGGACGTGCCTCCAATGAGCAGTTCTTC. Protein product: CASSSSLAGGRASNEQFF.

The V gene is TRBV27, the J gene TRBJ2-3; TRBD2 matches 12 bases. Germline lookup yields CDR1 MNHEY and CDR2 SMNVEV (reference sequence). V gave up 3 bases and J gave up 1 base; unmatched junction bases: 5. The CDR3 is made up of 17 amino acids. The CDR3 region has the DNA TGTGCCAGCAGTTTCCGAAGGACTAGCGGGGGCACAGATACGCAGTATTTT. Protein product: CASSFRRTSGGTDTQYF.

This chain links TRBV7-8 with TRBJ1-5, with D hard to call. Trimming cost V 1 base and J 7 bases, with 8 bases left between them. The CDR3 loop spans 13 amino acids. Germline CDR1 and CDR2: SGHVS and FQNEAQ. The CDR3 DNA reads TGTGCCAGCAGCTTAGACGCGGGGCAGCCCCAGCATTTT. It encodes CASSLDAGQPQHF.